This TCR beta chain was obtained from a study of shared clonotypes between healthy human individuals. V dropped 3 bases and J dropped 8; count of bases not matched to a gene: 13. Germline V CDR1 and CDR2: SGHNT, YYREEE (reference sequence). The CDR3 is made up of 16 amino acids. The material for each subset, its genomic DNA, was split evenly across several immunoSEQ plates. Template for every sorted-subset replicate PCR totaled about 0.2 ug DNA, around 33,000 T cell genomes. TCRdb keeps only in-frame clones here, not all; method: immunoSEQ multiplex PCR. The repertoire includes millions of clones, 85% to 95% of them detected once, and 1.7% sits in the top ten. The naive CD8 population came from CD45RO-negative cells selected for CCR7, without terminally differentiated effector memory CD45RA+ cells. Study donors comprised healthy, HIV-negative adults devoid of recent acute infection or vaccination.

Sequencing was carried out using naive CD8+ T cells from PBMCs. The V gene is TRBV5-4, the J gene TRBJ2-1, with 8 positions matching TRBD2. This clonotype originated in a man between 18 and 29 years old in good health. Some clones in this sample may be carry-over from other donors' samples. CDR3 bases: TGTGCCAGCAGCTGGGGCGCGGGAGGATTTAACGATGAGCAGTTCTTC. Translating it yields CASSWGAGGFNDEQFF.